Each of the 9 T cell receptor beta chains below was sequenced from the same sample in a study of T-cell reconstitution after alpha-beta-depleted transplantation in children. Unique molecular identifiers were used to barcode this TCRbeta library. TCRdb reprocessed the PCR reads with MiXCR, giving one entry per CDR3 protein. This table has under 250,000 distinct CDR3 sequences, more than 20% appearing once. Sequenced material: PBMCs, mostly from graft donor cells, taken 360 days after TCRalphabeta/CD19-depleted stem cell transplant. These receptors all stem from a female patient aged 2-10 years who had a stem cell transplant for congenital amegakaryocytic thrombocytopenia, so the T cells may come from the graft donor.

The chain recombines TRBV27 with TRBJ2-7; either TRBD1 or TRBD2 may fit D (5 bases each). The V gene's germline CDR1 is MNHEY and CDR2 SMNVEV (reference sequence). Trimming removed 2 bases at V and 3 bases at J, with 14 bases between. The CDR3 extends over 15 amino acids. DNA for the CDR3: TGTGCCAGCAGTTTAATTGGGACGGCGTTCTACGAGCAGTACTTC. It is translated as CASSLIGTAFYEQYF.

This clonotype was seen a few times. This chain connects TRBV10-3 to TRBJ2-5, with 9 positions matching TRBD2. This CDR3 region has 15 residues. The trim removed 2 bases at V and 3 bases at J, leaving 4 bases unmatched. CDR1 ENHRY and CDR2 SYGVKD come from the germline V gene. The CDR3 DNA reads as TGTGCCATCAGTGAGAGAGCGGGGGGCGAAGAGACCCAGTACTTC. Amino acids: CAISERAGGEETQYF.

This sequence joins TRBV18 and TRBJ2-7; D tentatively fits TRBD1 or TRBD2 (5 bases each). Germline CDR1 and CDR2: KGHSH and LQKENI. V was cut by 5 bases and J by 0 bases, with 8 bases left in between. The CDR3 consists of 13 residues. CDR3 DNA: TGTGCCAGCTCAGGGGACGGCTCCTACGAGCAGTACTTC. Encoded protein: CASSGDGSYEQYF.

A remark on this clonotype: At one boundary the junction diverges from the germline segment, which might be a read error. J is TRBJ2-5 and V is TRBV12-3 or TRBV12-4; tentatively, D is TRBD1 or TRBD2 (5 bases each). The CDR3 loop spans 14 amino acids. The CDR3 loop is CAISFGATGETQYF. The CDR3 DNA is TGTGCCATCAGTTTCGGGGCTACGGGCGAGACCCAGTACTTC.

This clonotype was seen a few times. The rearrangement joins TRBV6-2 or TRBV6-3 to TRBJ2-3; 9 positions agree with TRBD2. CDR3 length: 22 residues. Germline V gene data show CDR1 as MNHEY and CDR2 as SVGEGT. With V trimmed by 1 base and J by 3 bases, 23 bases remained unmatched. This CDR3 is CASSYFYPRGLAGTSWTDTQYF. The CDR3 coding sequence is TGTGCCAGCAGTTACTTTTACCCACGAGGGCTAGCGGGAACCTCTTGGACAGATACGCAGTATTTT.

This chain joins TRBV5-6 and TRBJ2-7; perhaps D is TRBD1 or TRBD2 (5 bases each). The germline V and J ends were trimmed by 0 bases and 0 bases, with 10 bases remaining between them. This CDR3 contains 15 residues. CDR1 and CDR2 from the germline V gene are SGHDT and YYEEEE. In DNA, the CDR3 is TGTGCCAGCAGCTTGGCCGGGACGCTCTCCTACGAGCAGTACTTC. Its translation is CASSLAGTLSYEQYF.

The chain joins TRBV5-1 to TRBJ2-3, with 8 bases that match TRBD1. CDR3 length: 18 amino acids. Unmatched junction bases numbered 12, after V lost 1 base and J lost 2 bases. CDR1 SGHRS and CDR2 YFSETQ come from the germline V gene. CDR3 in amino acids: CASSLPGGLTGTTDTQYF. The CDR3 nucleotides are TGCGCCAGCAGCTTGCCAGGGGGCCTGACTGGGACCACAGATACGCAGTATTTT.

This clonotype was counted at least ten times. The rearrangement joins TRBV29-1 to TRBJ2-5; D unclear. The V end was cut by 3 bases, the J end by 3 bases, with 8 bases between. Germline V gene lookup returns CDR1 SQVTM and CDR2 ANQGSEA. The length of the CDR3 is 12 residues. The CDR3 DNA follows: TGCAGCGTTGACAGCGACGAAGAGACCCAGTACTTC. Encoded protein: CSVDSDEETQYF.

This clonotype was detected ten times or more. This chain connects TRBV7-3 to TRBJ2-3; D is ambiguous. V shed 1 base and J shed 2 bases, with 7 bases lying between them. The CDR3 has 14 amino acids. Germline CDR1 reads SGHTA; CDR2 reads FQGTGA. CDR3: CASSLRHSTDTQYF. The CDR3 bases are TGTGCCAGCAGCTTAAGGCATTCCACAGATACGCAGTATTTT.